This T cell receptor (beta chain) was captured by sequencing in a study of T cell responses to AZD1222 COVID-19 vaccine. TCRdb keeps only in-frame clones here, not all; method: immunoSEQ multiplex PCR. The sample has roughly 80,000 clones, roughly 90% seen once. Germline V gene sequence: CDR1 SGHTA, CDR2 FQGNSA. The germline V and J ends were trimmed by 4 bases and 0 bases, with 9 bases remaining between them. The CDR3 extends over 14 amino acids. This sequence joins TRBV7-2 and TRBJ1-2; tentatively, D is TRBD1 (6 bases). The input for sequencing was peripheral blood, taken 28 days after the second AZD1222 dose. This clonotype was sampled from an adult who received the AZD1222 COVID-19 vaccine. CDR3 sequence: CASSSTGANYGYTF. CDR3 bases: TGTGCCAGCAGCTCGACAGGAGCTAACTATGGCTACACCTTC.